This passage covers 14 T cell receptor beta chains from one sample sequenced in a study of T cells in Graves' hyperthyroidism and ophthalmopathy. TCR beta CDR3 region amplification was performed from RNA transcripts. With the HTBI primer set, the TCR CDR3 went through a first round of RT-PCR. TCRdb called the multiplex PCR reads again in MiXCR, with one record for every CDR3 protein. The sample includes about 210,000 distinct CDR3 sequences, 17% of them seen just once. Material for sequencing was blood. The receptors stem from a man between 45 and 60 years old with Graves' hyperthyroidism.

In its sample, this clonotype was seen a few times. This CDR3 is CASSYWDREDEQYF. CDR3 sequence (DNA): TGTGCCAGCAGTTACTGGGACAGGGAAGACGAGCAGTACTTC. This chain uses TRBV6-6 with TRBJ2-7; 9 bases line up with TRBD1. The CDR3 covers 14 residues. Germline V gene sequence: CDR1 MNHNY, CDR2 SVGAGI (reference sequence). Trimming cost V 1 base and J 5 bases; bases outside gene matches: 3.

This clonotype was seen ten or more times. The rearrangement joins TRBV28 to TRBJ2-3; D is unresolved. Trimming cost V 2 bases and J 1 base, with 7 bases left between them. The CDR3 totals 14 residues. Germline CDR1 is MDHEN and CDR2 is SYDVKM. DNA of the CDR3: TGTGCCAGCAGTTTAGTACCCGGCACAGATACGCAGTATTTT. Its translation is CASSLVPGTDTQYF.

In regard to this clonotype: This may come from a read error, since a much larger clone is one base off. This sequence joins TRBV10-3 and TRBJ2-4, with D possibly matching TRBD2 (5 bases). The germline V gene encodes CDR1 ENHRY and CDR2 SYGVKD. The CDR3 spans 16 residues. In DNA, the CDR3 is TGTGCCATCAAGGAGAAGGCAGATCTAGCCGAAAACATTCAGTACTTC. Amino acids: CAIKEKADLAENIQYF.

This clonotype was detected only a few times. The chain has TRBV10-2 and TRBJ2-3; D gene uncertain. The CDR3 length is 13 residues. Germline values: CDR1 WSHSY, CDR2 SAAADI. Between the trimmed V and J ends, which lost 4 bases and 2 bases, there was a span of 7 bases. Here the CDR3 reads CASSGGPTDTQYF. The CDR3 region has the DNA TGCGCCAGCAGTGGTGGGCCCACAGATACGCAGTATTTT.

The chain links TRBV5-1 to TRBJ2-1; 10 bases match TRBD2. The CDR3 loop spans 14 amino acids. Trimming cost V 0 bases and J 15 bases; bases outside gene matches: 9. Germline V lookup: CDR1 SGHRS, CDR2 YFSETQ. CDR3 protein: CASSLVGASGSWFF. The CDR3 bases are TGCGCCAGCAGCTTGGTGGGGGCTAGCGGGAGCTGGTTCTTC.

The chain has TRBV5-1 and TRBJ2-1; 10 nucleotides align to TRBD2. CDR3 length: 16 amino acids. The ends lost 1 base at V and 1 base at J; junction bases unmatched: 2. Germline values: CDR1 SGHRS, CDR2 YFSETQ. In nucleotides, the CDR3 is TGCGCCAGCAGCTTGTTACTAGCGGGATCCTACAATGAGCAGTTCTTC. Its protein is CASSLLLAGSYNEQFF.

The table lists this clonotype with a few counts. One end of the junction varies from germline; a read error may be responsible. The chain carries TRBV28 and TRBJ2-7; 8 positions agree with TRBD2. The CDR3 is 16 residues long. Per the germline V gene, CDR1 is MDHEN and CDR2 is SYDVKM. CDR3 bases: TGTGTCAGCAGTTCGGGAACTAGCGGACGACTAGACGAGCAGTACTTC. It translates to CVSSSGTSGRLDEQYF.

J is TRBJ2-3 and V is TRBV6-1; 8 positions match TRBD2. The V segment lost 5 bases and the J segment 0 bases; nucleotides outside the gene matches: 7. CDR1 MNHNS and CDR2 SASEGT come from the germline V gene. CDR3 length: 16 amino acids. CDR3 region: CASSPTSGSSTDTQYF. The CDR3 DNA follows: TGTGCCAGCAGTCCAACAAGCGGGAGCAGCACAGATACGCAGTATTTT.

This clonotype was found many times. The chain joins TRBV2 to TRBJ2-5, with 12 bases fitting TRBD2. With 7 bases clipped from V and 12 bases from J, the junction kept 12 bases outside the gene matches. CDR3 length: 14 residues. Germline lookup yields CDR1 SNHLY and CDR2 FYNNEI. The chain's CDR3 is CASILQTSGRDKYF. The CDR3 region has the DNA TGTGCCAGCATCCTACAGACTAGCGGGAGAGATAAGTACTTC. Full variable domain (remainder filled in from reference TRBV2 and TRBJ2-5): EPEVTQTPSHQVTQMGQEVILRCVPISNHLYFYWYRQILGQKVEFLVSFYNNEISEKSEIFDDQFSVERPDGSNFTLKIRSTKLEDSAMYFCASILQTSGRDKYFGPGTRLLVL.

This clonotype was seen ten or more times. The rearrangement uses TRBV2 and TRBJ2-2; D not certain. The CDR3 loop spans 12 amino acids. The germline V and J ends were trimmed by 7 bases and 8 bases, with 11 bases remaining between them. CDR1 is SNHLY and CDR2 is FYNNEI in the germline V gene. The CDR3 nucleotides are TGTGCCAGCACCCGCGTGCGGGGGGAGCTGTTTTTT. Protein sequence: CASTRVRGELFF. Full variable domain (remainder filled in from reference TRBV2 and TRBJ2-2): EPEVTQTPSHQVTQMGQEVILRCVPISNHLYFYWYRQILGQKVEFLVSFYNNEISEKSEIFDDQFSVERPDGSNFTLKIRSTKLEDSAMYFCASTRVRGELFFGEGSRLTVL.

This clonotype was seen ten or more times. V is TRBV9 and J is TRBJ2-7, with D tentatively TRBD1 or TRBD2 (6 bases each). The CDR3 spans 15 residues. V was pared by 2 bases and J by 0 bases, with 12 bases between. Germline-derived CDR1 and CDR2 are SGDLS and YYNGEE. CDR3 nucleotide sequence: TGTGCCAGCAGCGTTGGAGGGACAAACTCCTACGAGCAGTACTTC. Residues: CASSVGGTNSYEQYF.

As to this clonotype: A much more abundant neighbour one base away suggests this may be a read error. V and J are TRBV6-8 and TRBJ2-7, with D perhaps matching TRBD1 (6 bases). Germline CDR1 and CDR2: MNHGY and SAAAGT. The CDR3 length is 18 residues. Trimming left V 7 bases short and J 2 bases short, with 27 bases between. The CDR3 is CASTNRDAPGKGAYEQYF. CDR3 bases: TGTGCCAGCACCAACCGGGACGCGCCCGGAAAGGGGGCCTACGAGCAGTACTTC.

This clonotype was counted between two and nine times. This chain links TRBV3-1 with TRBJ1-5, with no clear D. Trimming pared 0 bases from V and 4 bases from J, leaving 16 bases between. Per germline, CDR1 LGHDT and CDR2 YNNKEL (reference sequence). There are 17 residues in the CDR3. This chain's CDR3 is CASSQEDQTIRNQPQHF. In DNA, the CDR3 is TGTGCCAGCAGCCAAGAGGACCAGACGATTAGGAATCAGCCCCAGCATTTT.

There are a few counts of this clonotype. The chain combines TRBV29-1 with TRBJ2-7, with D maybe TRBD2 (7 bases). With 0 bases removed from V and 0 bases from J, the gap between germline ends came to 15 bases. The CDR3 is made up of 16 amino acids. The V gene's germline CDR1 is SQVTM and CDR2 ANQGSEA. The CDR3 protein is CSVEDGGAGASYEQYF. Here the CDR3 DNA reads TGCAGCGTTGAAGATGGGGGCGCGGGAGCCTCCTACGAGCAGTACTTC.